The 25 T cell receptor beta chains listed next were all sequenced from one sample in a study of persistence of HIV-infected CD4 T cells. This was the immunoSEQ version 4 assay in survey mode. Produced via immunoSEQ multiplex PCR; TCRdb's table is partial and in-frame only. The data show 37,000 or so clones, 80% seen once. These receptors' targets are unknown. The stimulus was lysate of CMV-infected fibroblasts, about 10 ug/mL. CD40L-negative CD69-negative CD45RO-high memory CD4+ T cells were sorted as populations depleted of antigen-responding cells. Sequenced material: CD4+ T cells sorted from PBMCs after 18-hour stimulation, taken from a patient who received antiretroviral therapy. These receptors were taken from an adult man with HIV who was CMV-seropositive.

The chain couples TRBV4-1 to TRBJ1-5; perhaps TRBD1 as D (5 bases). Germline V gene lookup returns CDR1 MGHRA and CDR2 YSYEKL. The CDR3 sequence is 14 residues long. V lost 4 bases, J lost 1 base, and 8 bases lay in between. This CDR3 is CASSPRDSNQPQHF. The CDR3 DNA is TGCGCCAGCAGCCCCCGGGACAGCAATCAGCCCCAGCATTTT.

This chain uses TRBV19 with TRBJ2-3; D is unclear. Between the trimmed V and J ends, which lost 3 bases and 1 base, there was a span of 8 bases. Germline CDR1 LNHDA, CDR2 SQIVND (reference sequence). This CDR3 is built from 14 residues. The chain's CDR3 is CASSILGRTDTQYF. The CDR3, as DNA: TGTGCCAGTAGTATCCTCGGACGCACAGATACGCAGTATTTT.

The rearrangement uses TRBV7-3 and TRBJ2-2; 11 bases align to TRBD1. The CDR3 runs to 17 residues. From germline, CDR1 is SGHTA and CDR2 FQGTGA. V shed 4 bases and J 4 bases; nucleotides not matched to a gene: 8. The CDR3 DNA reads TGTGCCAGCAGCTCCGGACAGGGGGCCCTCGGCACCGGGGAGCTGTTTTTT. Amino acids: CASSSGQGALGTGELFF. Combining the CDR3 with reference TRBV7-3 and TRBJ2-2 gives the whole variable domain GAGVSQTPSNKVTEKGKYVELRCDPISGHTALYWYRQSLGQGPEFLIYFQGTGAADDSGLPNDRFFAVRPEGSVSTLKIQRTERGDSAVYLCASSSGQGALGTGELFFGEGSRLTVL.

This rearrangement joins TRBV4-2 to TRBJ2-4, with a weak D call TRBD1 (6 bases). V was shortened by 0 bases and J by 1 base, with 19 bases between the two germline ends. Germline loops: CDR1 LGHNA, CDR2 YNFKEQ. The CDR3 extends over 19 amino acids. CDR3 loop: CASSQEGDRRPRAKNIQYF. CDR3 bases: TGTGCCAGCAGCCAAGAAGGAGACAGGCGGCCGAGGGCCAAAAACATTCAGTACTTC.

This rearrangement joins TRBV27 to TRBJ1-5, with 7 bases matching TRBD1. V was pared by 0 bases and J by 6 bases, with 8 bases of the junction left unmatched. CDR3 size: 16 residues. Per the germline V gene, CDR1 is MNHEY and CDR2 is SMNVEV (reference sequence). The CDR3 coding sequence is TGTGCCAGCAGTTTATCGGATATAGGGGGCGGTCAGCCCCAGCATTTT. Translating gives CASSLSDIGGGQPQHF.

The chain carries TRBV30 and TRBJ2-5; a possible D gene is TRBD2 (6 bases). The V end lost 3 bases, the J end lost 5 bases, and 16 bases lay between the germline ends. CDR3 size: 14 residues. Germline assignment: CDR1 GTSNPN and CDR2 SVGIG (reference sequence). The CDR3 spells CAWSAGLPGETQYF. Here the CDR3 DNA reads TGTGCCTGGAGCGCGGGACTCCCCGGGGAGACCCAGTACTTC.

For the CDR3, the DNA is TGTGCCAGCAGCCAAGTCTACAACACCGGGGAGCTGTTTTTT. This codes for CASSQVYNTGELFF. The V and J genes are TRBV3-1 (or the pseudogene TRBV3-2) and TRBJ2-2; D gene unclear. V lost 1 base to trimming and J lost 2 bases, with 5 bases between them. The CDR3 length is 14 residues. Germline V lookup: CDR1 LGHDT, CDR2 YNNKEL (reference sequence).

V and J are TRBV2 and TRBJ1-4; perhaps TRBD1 as D (5 bases). Germline V gene data show CDR1 as SNHLY and CDR2 as FYNNEI. Trimming stripped 8 bases from V and 7 bases from J, with 14 bases between. CDR3 size: 13 residues. As DNA, the CDR3 is TGTGCCAGCTGCAGGGCGGGGGGTGAAAAACTGTTTTTT. It codes for CASCRAGGEKLFF.

The V call is TRBV5-1, the J call TRBJ1-1, with D perhaps matching TRBD1 (6 bases). Germline CDR1 reads SGHRS; CDR2 reads YFSETQ. CDR3 length: 15 residues. V lost 4 bases to trimming and J lost 3 bases, with 16 bases between them. This CDR3 is CASSTGGQRDTEAFF. The CDR3 nucleotides read TGCGCCAGCAGCACCGGAGGACAGAGGGACACTGAAGCTTTCTTT.

This clone was detected only a few times. This chain joins TRBV19 and TRBJ2-2, with no clear D. Looked up from germline, CDR1 is LNHDA and CDR2 is SQIVND (reference sequence). V gave up 5 bases and J gave up 1 base, with 11 bases separating them. The CDR3 runs to 15 residues. The CDR3 sequence is CASSPRVGNTGELFF. Here the CDR3 DNA reads TGTGCCAGTAGTCCCCGGGTGGGGAACACCGGGGAGCTGTTTTTT. Drawing the rest from reference TRBV19 and TRBJ2-2, the complete variable domain is DGGITQSPKYLFRKEGQNVTLSCEQNLNHDAMYWYRQDPGQGLRLIYYSQIVNDFQKGDIAEGYSVSREKKESFPLTVTSAQKNPTAFYLCASSPRVGNTGELFFGEGSRLTVL.

The chain employs TRBV5-1 and TRBJ2-7, with D uncertain. This CDR3 has 11 residues. Trimming stripped 0 bases from V and 3 bases from J, with 1 base between. Per the germline V gene, CDR1 is SGHRS and CDR2 is YFSETQ. As DNA, the CDR3 is TGCGCCAGCAGCTTGGACTACGAGCAGTACTTC. It translates to CASSLDYEQYF.

The V call is TRBV5-1, the J call TRBJ1-4; no clear D. Trimming shortened V by 4 bases and J by 0 bases, and 7 bases separated the two germline ends. The germline V gene encodes CDR1 SGHRS and CDR2 YFSETQ. The CDR3 spans 14 residues. The CDR3 sequence: CASSITATNEKLFF. The CDR3 DNA follows: TGCGCCAGCAGCATTACAGCAACTAATGAAAAACTGTTTTTT.

The chain carries TRBV19 and TRBJ2-4, with 9 nucleotides matching TRBD1. The V segment lost 7 bases and the J segment 4 bases; nucleotides outside the gene matches: 5. The CDR3 runs 14 residues. CDR1 is LNHDA, CDR2 SQIVND, per germline (reference sequence). This CDR3 reads CASTATGGKNIQYF. In DNA, the CDR3 is TGTGCCAGTACGGCGACAGGGGGTAAAAACATTCAGTACTTC.

In the case of this clone: Within the sample, other DNA sequences also encode this same CDR3. This chain connects TRBV3-1 (or the pseudogene TRBV3-2) to TRBJ2-3; unclear D gene. The CDR3 totals 12 residues. Germline V lookup: CDR1 LGHDT, CDR2 YNNKEL (reference sequence). V lost 5 bases and J lost 6, with 9 bases in between. This CDR3 is CASSSVGDTQYF. CDR3 sequence (DNA): TGTGCCAGCAGCTCCGTCGGGGATACGCAGTATTTT.

This chain connects TRBV24-1 to TRBJ2-5; D is possibly TRBD1 or TRBD2 (5 bases each). The ends were cut back, 3 bases at V and 2 bases at J, with 12 bases in the middle. Per germline, CDR1 KGHDR and CDR2 SFDVKD. The CDR3 contains 15 residues. CDR3 in DNA: TGTGCCACCAGTGATGTACCGGGGCCGCAAGAGACCCAGTACTTC. It encodes CATSDVPGPQETQYF.

This chain connects TRBV30 to TRBJ2-2; D uncertain. V was pared by 0 bases and J by 5 bases, with 4 bases between. The CDR3 covers 12 residues. In germline, CDR1 is GTSNPN, CDR2 SVGIG (reference sequence). CDR3 DNA: TGTGCCTGGAGTGTTACGACCGGGGAGCTGTTTTTT. This sequence encodes CAWSVTTGELFF.

The genes are TRBV28 and TRBJ2-2, with D possibly being TRBD1 (6 bases). This CDR3 spans 13 amino acids. CDR1 and CDR2 from the germline V gene are MDHEN and SYDVKM. The V end lost 8 bases, the J end lost 1 base, and 8 bases lay between the germline ends. The CDR3 here is CASGTQNTGELFF. The CDR3 region has the DNA TGTGCCAGCGGGACACAGAACACCGGGGAGCTGTTTTTT.

V usage is TRBV2 and J usage is TRBJ1-5; perhaps TRBD1 as D (6 bases). The CDR3 has 14 residues. Germline CDR1 and CDR2: SNHLY and FYNNEI. The V gene lost 1 base and the J gene lost 4 bases, with 8 bases spanning the gap. The CDR3 nucleotides are TGTGCCAGCAGTGAAGGCAGGGGTAATCAGCCCCAGCATTTT. Its translation: CASSEGRGNQPQHF.

The chain combines TRBV29-1 with TRBJ1-2; 8 bases match TRBD1. In germline, CDR1 is SQVTM, CDR2 ANQGSEA. This CDR3 contains 12 residues. J lost 4 bases, V lost 4 bases, and 2 bases had no gene match. The CDR3: CSVGDRTYGYTF. The CDR3 nucleotides are TGCAGCGTTGGGGACAGGACCTATGGCTACACCTTC.

J is TRBJ2-3 and V is TRBV18; tentatively, D is TRBD2 (5 bases). The CDR3 is 15 residues long. V was clipped by 5 bases and J by 0 bases, with 12 bases between them. The germline CDR1 and CDR2 sequences are KGHSH and LQKENI. DNA of the CDR3: TGTGCCAGCTCAAGGACTTCCTCTAGCACAGATACGCAGTATTTT. Residues: CASSRTSSSTDTQYF.

J is TRBJ1-5 and V is TRBV2, with D uncertain. Germline V CDR1 and CDR2: SNHLY, FYNNEI. V was trimmed by 2 bases and J by 9 bases, leaving 14 bases between them. The CDR3 loop spans 14 amino acids. The chain's CDR3 is CASSEMKGSGPQHF. The CDR3 DNA follows: TGTGCCAGCAGTGAAATGAAGGGCTCAGGGCCCCAGCATTTT.

The chain joins TRBV25-1 to TRBJ2-1; tentatively, D is TRBD1 (5 bases). Trimming pared 1 base from V and 4 bases from J, leaving 14 bases between. There are 16 residues in the CDR3. Germline-derived CDR1 and CDR2 are MGHDK and SYGVNS. This CDR3 reads CASSESDPGKYNEQFF. CDR3 nucleotide sequence: TGTGCCAGCAGTGAATCCGACCCAGGGAAGTACAATGAGCAGTTCTTC.

The chain joins TRBV6-5 to TRBJ1-1; a weak D match, TRBD1 (6 bases). Germline V lookup: CDR1 MNHEY, CDR2 SVGAGI. The CDR3 extends over 15 amino acids. The V gene lost 2 bases and the J gene lost 7 bases, with 17 bases spanning the gap. Written as DNA, the CDR3 is TGTGCCAGCAGTTACGGGGGCGACCGATCCCTTGAAGCTTTCTTT. Translated: CASSYGGDRSLEAFF.

The CDR3 sequence: CASTGTGGGDGYTF. The CDR3 bases are TGTGCCAGCACCGGGACAGGGGGTGGGGATGGCTACACCTTC. The V gene is TRBV6-5, the J gene TRBJ1-2, with 11 bases lining up with TRBD1. From germline, CDR1 is MNHEY and CDR2 SVGAGI. The CDR3 is 14 residues long. Germline trimming cut 7 bases from V and 6 bases from J; bases unmatched to any gene: 7.

The V and J genes are TRBV27 and TRBJ2-4, with D maybe TRBD2 (7 bases). There are 14 residues in the CDR3. Germline CDR1 MNHEY, CDR2 SMNVEV (reference sequence). Trimming cost V 5 bases and J 6 bases, with 14 bases left between them. The CDR3 protein is CASSRGGEVNIQYF. The CDR3 nucleotides are TGTGCCAGCAGTAGGGGGGGAGAGGTAAACATTCAGTACTTC.